This TCR beta chain stems from a study of T cell responses to AZD1222 COVID-19 vaccine. Study-wide results and limits: Donors in the cohort were predominantly white British and more often female, and clonal diversity was possibly underestimated. Sampling that yielded the repertoires occurred only after the peak T cell response. Mapped onto spike, vaccine-associated CD4 TCRs spanned it and were dominant at 160-218 and 743-854.

As for this clone: Its target is unknown.

The length of the CDR3 is 13 residues. Trimming removed 4 bases at V and 5 bases at J, with 12 bases between. From germline, CDR1 is SEHNR and CDR2 FQNEAQ (reference sequence). Profiling relied on immunoSEQ multiplex PCR, and the TCRdb table lists in-frame clones only, not all of them. The sample holds 130,000 or so clones, about 92% seen once. The source was peripheral blood, collected on day 0 of AZD1222 vaccination. The rearrangement uses TRBV7-9 and TRBJ2-7; D call uncertain. This clonotype was obtained from an adult in good health. The CDR3 DNA is TGTGCCAGCAGCTCTGGGTCTCGGCACGAGCAGTACTTC. Its protein product is CASSSGSRHEQYF.